The clone carrying this TCR beta chain came up a few times. A J-beta primer mix and a sample-barcoded 5' primer were used in a second PCR of roughly 7 to 12 cycles. Researchers report that a template-switch adaptor with 12 random nucleotides tagged each cDNA molecule. TCRdb processed the 5' RACE reads anew with MiXCR; each CDR3 protein has one entry. The sample consists of some 800,000 distinct CDR3 sequences, 25% of them appearing once. Trimming at V came to 0 bases and at J to 1 base, leaving 11 bases not matched to a gene. This CDR3 has 20 residues. Per the germline V gene, CDR1 is SGDLS and CDR2 is YYNGEE. Those donating, healthy Caucasian individuals from Russia, were aged about 6 to 100. The data derive from a study of blood T cells in healthy people across ages. Another study also made use of these data, one on T cells of mothers and their children. That work states: The second PCR's M1S primer added sample barcodes and 2-4 random nucleotides. With unrelated pairs as the comparison, related mother-child pairs had a slightly higher overlap that was not significant.

The sequence came from a boy younger than 18 in good health. Sequencing input: blood. This chain uses TRBV9 with TRBJ2-4; TRBD1 matches 12 bases. CDR3 amino acids: CASSVDRDRGRGVAKNIQYF. In DNA form, the CDR3 reads TGTGCCAGCAGCGTAGACCGGGACAGGGGGCGGGGGGTGGCCAAAAACATTCAGTACTTC.